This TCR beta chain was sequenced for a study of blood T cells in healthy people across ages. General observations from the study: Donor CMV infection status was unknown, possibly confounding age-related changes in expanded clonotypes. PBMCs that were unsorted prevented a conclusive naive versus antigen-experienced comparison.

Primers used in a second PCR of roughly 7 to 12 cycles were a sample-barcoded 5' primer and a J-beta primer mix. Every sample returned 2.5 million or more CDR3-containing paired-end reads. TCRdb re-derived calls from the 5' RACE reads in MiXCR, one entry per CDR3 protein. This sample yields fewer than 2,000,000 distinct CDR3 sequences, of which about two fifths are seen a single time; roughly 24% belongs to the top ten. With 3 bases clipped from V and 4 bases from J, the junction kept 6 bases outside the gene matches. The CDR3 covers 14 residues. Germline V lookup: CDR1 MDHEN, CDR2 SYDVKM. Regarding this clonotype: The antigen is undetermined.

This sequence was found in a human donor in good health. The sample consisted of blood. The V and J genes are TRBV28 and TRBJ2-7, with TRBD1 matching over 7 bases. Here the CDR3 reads CASSFRDRIYEQYF. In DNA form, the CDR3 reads TGTGCCAGCAGTTTCCGGGACAGAATTTACGAGCAGTACTTC.